This T cell receptor beta chain was captured in a study of T cells in Graves' hyperthyroidism and ophthalmopathy. Overall study context: Initial diagnosis, before any treatment, was when peripheral blood was collected.

This clonotype was recorded at least ten times. Germline V gene sequence: CDR1 PRHDT, CDR2 FYEKMQ (reference sequence). The CDR3 is made up of 13 amino acids. Trimming pared 4 bases from V and 1 base from J, leaving 8 bases between. TCR beta CDR3 regions were amplified from RNA. The TCR CDR3 was amplified in a first-round RT-PCR using the HTBI primer set. TCRdb reprocessed the multiplex PCR reads via MiXCR and lists one record per CDR3 protein. Of 280,000 or so distinct CDR3 sequences in the sample, nearly 15% were seen once. The sample taken for sequencing was blood. The origin of this receptor is a woman between 50 and 59 years old with Graves' hyperthyroidism that later progressed to Graves' ophthalmopathy. This chain links TRBV13 with TRBJ2-7; D is uncertain. CDR3 loop: CASSSSRSYEQYF. The CDR3 nucleotides are TGTGCCAGCAGCTCCAGTAGGTCCTACGAGCAGTACTTC.